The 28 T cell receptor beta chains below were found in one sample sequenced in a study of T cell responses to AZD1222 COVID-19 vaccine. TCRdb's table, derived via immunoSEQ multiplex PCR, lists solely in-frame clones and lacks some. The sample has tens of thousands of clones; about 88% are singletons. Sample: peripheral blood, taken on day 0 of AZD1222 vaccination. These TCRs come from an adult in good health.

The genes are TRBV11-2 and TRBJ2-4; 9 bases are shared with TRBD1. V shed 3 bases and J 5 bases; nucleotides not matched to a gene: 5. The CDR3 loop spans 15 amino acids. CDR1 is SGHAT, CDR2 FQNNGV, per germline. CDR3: CASSLRDRDQNIQYF. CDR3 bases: TGTGCCAGCAGCTTGAGGGACAGGGACCAAAACATTCAGTACTTC.

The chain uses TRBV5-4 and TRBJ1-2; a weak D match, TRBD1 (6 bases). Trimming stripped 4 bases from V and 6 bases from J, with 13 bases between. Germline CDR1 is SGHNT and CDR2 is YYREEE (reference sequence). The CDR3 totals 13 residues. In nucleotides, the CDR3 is TGTGCCAGCAGCGAGCACAGGGCGGATGGCTACACCTTC. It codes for CASSEHRADGYTF.

The CDR3 spells CASSAGRGPTNEKLFF. The DNA for the CDR3 is TGTGCCAGCAGTGCGGGTCGTGGTCCGACTAATGAAAAACTGTTTTTT. V usage is TRBV6-1 and J usage is TRBJ1-4; D is uncertain. Germline V gene sequence: CDR1 MNHNS, CDR2 SASEGT. This CDR3 is built from 16 residues. V was clipped by 4 bases and J by 2 bases, with 14 bases between them.

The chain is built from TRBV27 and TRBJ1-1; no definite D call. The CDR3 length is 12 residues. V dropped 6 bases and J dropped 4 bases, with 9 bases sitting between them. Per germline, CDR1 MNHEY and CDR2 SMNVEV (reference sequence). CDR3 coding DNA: TGTGCCAGCAGAAATGACATCACTGAAGCTTTCTTT. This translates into CASRNDITEAFF.

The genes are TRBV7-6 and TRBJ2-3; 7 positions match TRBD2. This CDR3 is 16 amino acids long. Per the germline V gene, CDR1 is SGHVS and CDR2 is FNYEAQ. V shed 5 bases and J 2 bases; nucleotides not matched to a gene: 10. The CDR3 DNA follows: TGTGCCAGCAGCCAAGTTGGGGGAGGGATCACAGATACGCAGTATTTT. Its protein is CASSQVGGGITDTQYF.

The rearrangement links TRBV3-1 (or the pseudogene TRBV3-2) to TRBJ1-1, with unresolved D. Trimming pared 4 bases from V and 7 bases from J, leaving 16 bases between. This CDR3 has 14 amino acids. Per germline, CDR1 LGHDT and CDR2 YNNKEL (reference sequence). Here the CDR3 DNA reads TGTGCCAGCAGCCCCCGGGTTGAAATCGGTGAAGCTTTCTTT. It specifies CASSPRVEIGEAFF.

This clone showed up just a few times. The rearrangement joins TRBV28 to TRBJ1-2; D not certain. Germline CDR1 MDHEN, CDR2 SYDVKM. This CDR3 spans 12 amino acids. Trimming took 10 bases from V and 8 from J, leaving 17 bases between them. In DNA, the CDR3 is TGTGCCACCTCGAGGGAAAATAAGGGCTACACCTTC. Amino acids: CATSRENKGYTF.

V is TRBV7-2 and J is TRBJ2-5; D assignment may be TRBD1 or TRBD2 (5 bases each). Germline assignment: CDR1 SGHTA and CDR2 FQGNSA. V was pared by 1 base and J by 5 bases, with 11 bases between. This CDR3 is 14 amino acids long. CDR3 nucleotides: TGTGCCAGCAGCTTAGGGGGACGACACGAGACCCAGTACTTC. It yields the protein CASSLGGRHETQYF. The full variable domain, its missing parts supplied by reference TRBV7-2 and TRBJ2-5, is GAGVSQSPSNKVTEKGKDVELRCDPISGHTALYWYRQSLGQGLEFLIYFQGNSAPDKSGLPSDRFSAERTGGSVSTLTIQRTQQEDSAVYLCASSLGGRHETQYFGPGTRLLVL.

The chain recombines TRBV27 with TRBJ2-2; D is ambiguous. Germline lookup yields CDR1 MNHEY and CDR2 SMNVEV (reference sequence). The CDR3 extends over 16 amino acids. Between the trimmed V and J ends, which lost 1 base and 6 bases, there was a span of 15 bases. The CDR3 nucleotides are TGTGCCAGCAGTTTATATGTCGCCGGGTATCCCGGGGAGCTGTTTTTT. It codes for CASSLYVAGYPGELFF.

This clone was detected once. The CDR3 sequence is CASSSRDRNQPQHF. The CDR3 nucleotides read TGTGCCAGTTCGAGCCGGGACAGAAATCAGCCCCAGCATTTT. This chain joins TRBV6-5 and TRBJ1-5; 7 positions match TRBD1. J lost 4 bases, V lost 9 bases, and 9 bases had no gene match. Germline lookup yields CDR1 MNHEY and CDR2 SVGAGI. CDR3 length: 14 amino acids.

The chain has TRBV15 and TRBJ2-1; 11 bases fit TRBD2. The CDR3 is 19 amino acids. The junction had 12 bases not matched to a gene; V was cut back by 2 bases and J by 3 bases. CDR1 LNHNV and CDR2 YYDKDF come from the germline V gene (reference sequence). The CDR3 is CATSRTHGLAGGNYNEQFF. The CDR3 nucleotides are TGTGCCACCAGCAGAACCCACGGTTTAGCGGGGGGGAACTACAATGAGCAGTTCTTC. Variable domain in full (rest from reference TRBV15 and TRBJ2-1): DAMVIQNPRYQVTQFGKPVTLSCSQTLNHNVMYWYQQKSSQAPKLLFHYYDKDFNNEADTPDNFQSRRPNTSFCFLDIRSPGLGDTAMYLCATSRTHGLAGGNYNEQFFGPGTRLTVL.

The DNA of the CDR3 is TGTGCCAGTAGTAGAATCGCAGCCGTGGAAAATCAGCCCCAGCATTTT. Its translation is CASSRIAAVENQPQHF. This chain uses TRBV19 with TRBJ1-5; no clear D. The CDR3 has 16 amino acids. Between the trimmed V and J ends, which lost 4 bases and 4 bases, there was a span of 17 bases. CDR1 LNHDA and CDR2 SQIVND come from the germline V gene (reference sequence).

The CDR3 DNA is TGTGCCAGCAGTTTCGGGGTATATCAGCCCCAGCATTTT. Protein sequence: CASSFGVYQPQHF. The chain is built from TRBV12-3 or TRBV12-4 and TRBJ1-5; D remains unclear. Trimming left V 3 bases short and J 5 bases short, with 8 bases between. The CDR3 consists of 13 residues.

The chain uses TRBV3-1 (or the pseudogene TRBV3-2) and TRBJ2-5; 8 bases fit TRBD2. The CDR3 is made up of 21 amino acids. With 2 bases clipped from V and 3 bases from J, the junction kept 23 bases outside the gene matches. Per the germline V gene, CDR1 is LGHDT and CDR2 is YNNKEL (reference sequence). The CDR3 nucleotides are TGTGCCAGCAGCCAAAGGGGAGCGAGAAGATTTTCCCGGGGGGGAGAAGAGACCCAGTACTTC. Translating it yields CASSQRGARRFSRGGEETQYF.

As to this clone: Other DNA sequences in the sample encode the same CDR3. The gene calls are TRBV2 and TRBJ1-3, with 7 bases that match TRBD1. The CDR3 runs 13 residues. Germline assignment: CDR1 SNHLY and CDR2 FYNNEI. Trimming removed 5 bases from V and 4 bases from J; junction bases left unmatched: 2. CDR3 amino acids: CASSRDSGNTIYF. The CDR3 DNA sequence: TGTGCCAGCAGTCGGGACAGCGGAAACACCATATATTTT.

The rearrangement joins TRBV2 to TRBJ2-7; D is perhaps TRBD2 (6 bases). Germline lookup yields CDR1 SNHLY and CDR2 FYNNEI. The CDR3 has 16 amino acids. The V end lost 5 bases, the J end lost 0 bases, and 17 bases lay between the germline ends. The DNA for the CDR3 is TGTGCCAGCAGTCCGCCTCTAGCGCCATCCTCCTACGAGCAGTACTTC. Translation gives CASSPPLAPSSYEQYF.

CDR3 loop: CATSRDRLQGSNQPQHF. CDR3 nucleotide sequence: TGTGCCACCAGCAGAGATCGTCTACAGGGGAGCAATCAGCCCCAGCATTTT. This sequence joins TRBV15 and TRBJ1-5, with 7 bases that match TRBD1. This CDR3 is 17 amino acids long. In germline, CDR1 is LNHNV, CDR2 YYDKDF (reference sequence). V dropped 0 bases and J dropped 1; count of bases not matched to a gene: 6.

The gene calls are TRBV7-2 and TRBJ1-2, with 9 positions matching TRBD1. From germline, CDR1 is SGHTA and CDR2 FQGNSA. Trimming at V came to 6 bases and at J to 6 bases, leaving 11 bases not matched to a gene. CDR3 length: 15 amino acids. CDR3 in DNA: TGTGCCAGCAGTCCGTATCCGGGACAGGGACATGGCTACACCTTC. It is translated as CASSPYPGQGHGYTF.

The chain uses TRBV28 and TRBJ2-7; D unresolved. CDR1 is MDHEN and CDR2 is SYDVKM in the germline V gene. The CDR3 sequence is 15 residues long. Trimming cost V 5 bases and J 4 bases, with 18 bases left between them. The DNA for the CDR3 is TGTGCCAGCAGTCCGCAAGTGAGTATCGGGTACGAGCAGTACTTC. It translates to CASSPQVSIGYEQYF.

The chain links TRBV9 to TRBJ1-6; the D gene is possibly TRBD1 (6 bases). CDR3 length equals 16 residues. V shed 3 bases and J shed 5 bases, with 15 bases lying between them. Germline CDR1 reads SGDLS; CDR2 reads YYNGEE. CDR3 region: CASSASFGQNNSPLHF. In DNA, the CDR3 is TGTGCCAGCAGCGCTAGCTTTGGACAGAATAATTCACCCCTCCACTTT.

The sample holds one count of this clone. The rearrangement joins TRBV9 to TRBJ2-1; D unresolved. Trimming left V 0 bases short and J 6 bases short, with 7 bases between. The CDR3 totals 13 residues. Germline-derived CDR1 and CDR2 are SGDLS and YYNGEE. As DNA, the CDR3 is TGTGCCAGCAGCGTAGTTCCTAGCAATGAGCAGTTCTTC. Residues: CASSVVPSNEQFF.

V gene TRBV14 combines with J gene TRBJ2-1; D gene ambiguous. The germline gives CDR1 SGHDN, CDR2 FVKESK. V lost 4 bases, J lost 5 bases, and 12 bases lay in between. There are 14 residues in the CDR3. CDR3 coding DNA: TGTGCCAGCAGCCCAAAGGTCCAGAACAATGAGCAGTTCTTC. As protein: CASSPKVQNNEQFF.

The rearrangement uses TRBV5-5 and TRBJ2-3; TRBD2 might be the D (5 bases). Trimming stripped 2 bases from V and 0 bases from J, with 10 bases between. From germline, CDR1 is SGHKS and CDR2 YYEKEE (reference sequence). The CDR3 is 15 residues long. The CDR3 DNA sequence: TGTGCCAGCAGCTTCGGTAGGACTAGCACAGATACGCAGTATTTT. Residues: CASSFGRTSTDTQYF.

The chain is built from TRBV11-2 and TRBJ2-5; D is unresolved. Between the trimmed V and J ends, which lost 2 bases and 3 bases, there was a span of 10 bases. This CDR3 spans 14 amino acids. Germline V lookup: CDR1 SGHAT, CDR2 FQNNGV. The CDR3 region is CASSLNFREETQYF. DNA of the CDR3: TGTGCCAGCAGCTTAAACTTCCGGGAAGAGACCCAGTACTTC.

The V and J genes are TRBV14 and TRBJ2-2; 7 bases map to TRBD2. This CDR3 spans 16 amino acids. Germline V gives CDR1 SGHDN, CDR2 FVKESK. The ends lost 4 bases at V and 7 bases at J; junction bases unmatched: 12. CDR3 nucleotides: TGTGCCAGCAGCCCCCCGGGACTACGCCAAAGCGGGGAGCTGTTTTTT. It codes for CASSPPGLRQSGELFF.

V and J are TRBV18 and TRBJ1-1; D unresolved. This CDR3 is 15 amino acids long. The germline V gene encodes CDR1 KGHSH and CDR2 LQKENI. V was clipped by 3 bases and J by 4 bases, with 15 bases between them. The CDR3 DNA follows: TGTGCCAGCTCACCCCGGATAGGACGCGGCACTGAAGCTTTCTTT. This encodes CASSPRIGRGTEAFF.

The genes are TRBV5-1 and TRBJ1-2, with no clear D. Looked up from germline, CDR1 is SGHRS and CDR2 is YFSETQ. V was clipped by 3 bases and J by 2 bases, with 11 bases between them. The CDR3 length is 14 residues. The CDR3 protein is CASSYQDGNYGYTF. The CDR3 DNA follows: TGCGCCAGCAGCTACCAAGACGGCAACTATGGCTACACCTTC.

The CDR3 DNA follows: TGTGCCATCAGTCCGGGACTGACTGAAGCTTTCTTT. Its protein is CAISPGLTEAFF. V usage is TRBV10-3 and J usage is TRBJ1-1; the D gene is possibly TRBD1 (5 bases). CDR1 and CDR2 from the germline V gene are ENHRY and SYGVKD. V was trimmed by 5 bases and J by 5 bases, leaving 9 bases between them. The CDR3 is made up of 12 amino acids.